The clone carrying this T cell receptor beta chain was detected many times. Its antigen is still unknown. This entry is derived from a study of T-cell reconstitution after alpha-beta-depleted transplantation in children. Between the trimmed V and J ends, which lost 0 bases and 2 bases, there was a span of 11 bases. CDR1 is LNHNV and CDR2 is YYDKDF in the germline V gene (reference sequence). The CDR3 runs 15 residues. Points from the study as a whole: One year post-transplant, T-cell counts and diversity were largely derived from T cells produced anew. Diversity of TCRbeta at day 60 was high in some patients, arising from surviving recipient T cells and thymic progenitors.

Molecular barcoding with unique molecular identifiers was used for the TCRbeta library. TCRdb analysed the PCR reads with MiXCR anew, one entry per CDR3 protein. The sample shows around 300,000 distinct CDR3 sequences, about 9.4% of them seen only once. The chain links TRBV15 to TRBJ2-7; D is possibly TRBD1 or TRBD2 (5 bases each). Sequencing was performed on PBMCs, taken before TCRalphabeta/CD19-depleted stem cell transplant. This receptor was taken from a boy under two years old with acute myeloid leukemia, due to receive a stem cell transplant. The CDR3 loop is CATSRDIGAPYEQYF. CDR3 nucleotide sequence: TGTGCCACCAGCAGAGATATCGGGGCCCCCTACGAGCAGTACTTC.